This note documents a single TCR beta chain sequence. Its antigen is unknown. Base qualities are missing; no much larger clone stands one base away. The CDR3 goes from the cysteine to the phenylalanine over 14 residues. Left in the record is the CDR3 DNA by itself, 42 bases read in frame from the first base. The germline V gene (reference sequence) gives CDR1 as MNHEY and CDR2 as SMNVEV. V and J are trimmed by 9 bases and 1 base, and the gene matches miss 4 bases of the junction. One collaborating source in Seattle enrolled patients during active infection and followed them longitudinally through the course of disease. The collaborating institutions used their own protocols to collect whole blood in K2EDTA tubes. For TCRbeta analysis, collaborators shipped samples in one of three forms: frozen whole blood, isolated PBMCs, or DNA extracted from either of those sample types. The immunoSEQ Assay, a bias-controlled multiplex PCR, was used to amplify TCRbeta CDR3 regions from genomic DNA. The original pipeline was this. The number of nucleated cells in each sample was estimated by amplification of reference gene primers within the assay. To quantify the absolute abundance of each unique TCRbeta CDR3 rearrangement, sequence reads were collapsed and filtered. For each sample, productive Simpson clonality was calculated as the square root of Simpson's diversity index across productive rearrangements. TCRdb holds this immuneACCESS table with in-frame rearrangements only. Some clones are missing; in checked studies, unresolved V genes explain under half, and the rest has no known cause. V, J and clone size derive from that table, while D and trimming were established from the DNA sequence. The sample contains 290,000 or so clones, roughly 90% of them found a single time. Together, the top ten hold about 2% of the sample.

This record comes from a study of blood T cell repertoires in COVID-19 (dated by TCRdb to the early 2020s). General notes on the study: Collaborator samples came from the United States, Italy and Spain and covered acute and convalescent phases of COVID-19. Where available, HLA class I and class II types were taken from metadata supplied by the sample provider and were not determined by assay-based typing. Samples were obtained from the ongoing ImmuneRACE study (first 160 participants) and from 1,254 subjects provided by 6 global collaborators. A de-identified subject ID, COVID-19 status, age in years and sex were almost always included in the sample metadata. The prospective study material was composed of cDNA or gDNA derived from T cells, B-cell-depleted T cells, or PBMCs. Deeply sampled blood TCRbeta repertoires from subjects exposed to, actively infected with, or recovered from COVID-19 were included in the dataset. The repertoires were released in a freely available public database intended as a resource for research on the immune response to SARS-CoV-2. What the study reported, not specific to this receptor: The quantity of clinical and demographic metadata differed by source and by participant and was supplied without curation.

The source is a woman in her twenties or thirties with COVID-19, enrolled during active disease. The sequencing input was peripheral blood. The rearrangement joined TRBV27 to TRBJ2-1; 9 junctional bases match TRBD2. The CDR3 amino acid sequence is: CASKREDSYNEQFF. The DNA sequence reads TGTGCCAGTAAGCGGGAGGATTCCTACAATGAGCAGTTCTTC.